This T cell receptor (beta chain) was recorded in a study of T cell changes during pregnancy in multiple sclerosis. The CDR3 covers 16 residues. The germline V gene encodes CDR1 SQVTM and CDR2 ANQGSEA. V was pared by 3 bases and J by 1 base, with 7 bases of the junction left unmatched. The method was immunoSEQ multiplex PCR; TCRdb's version includes in-frame clones alone and lacks a portion of them. The repertoire holds fewer than 85,000 clones, with 90% to 95% as singletons. The TCR comes from a female donor with multiple sclerosis, enrolled in a pregnancy study. The rearrangement links TRBV29-1 to TRBJ2-2; 8 bases agree with TRBD1. The starting material was peripheral blood, obtained in the second trimester of pregnancy. As DNA, the CDR3 is TGCAGCGTTGACGCGCGACAGGGGAGGAACACCGGGGAGCTGTTTTTT. It is translated as CSVDARQGRNTGELFF.